The 17 T cell receptor beta chains below were found in one sample sequenced in a study of T cell responses to AZD1222 COVID-19 vaccine. The protocol was immunoSEQ multiplex PCR, while the TCRdb copy is restricted to in-frame clones and leaves out a portion. The table has roughly 150,000 clones, just over 90% seen once; the top ten hold less than 2.5%. Sequenced here: peripheral blood, sampled 28 days after the second AZD1222 dose. These receptors originate from an adult who received the AZD1222 COVID-19 vaccine.

The chain carries TRBV5-6 and TRBJ1-5; TRBD1 matches at 7 bases. V dropped 4 bases and J dropped 3; count of bases not matched to a gene: 10. The CDR3 is 16 residues long. CDR1 and CDR2 from the germline V gene are SGHDT and YYEEEE. Written as DNA, the CDR3 is TGTGCCAGCAGCACTTCGACAGGGATCGACAATCAGCCCCAGCATTTT. Residues: CASSTSTGIDNQPQHF.

There are a few counts of this clone. This chain connects TRBV30 to TRBJ2-3; D perhaps matches TRBD2 (5 bases). Germline V gene data show CDR1 as GTSNPN and CDR2 as SVGIG (reference sequence). The CDR3 covers 14 residues. Trimming took 0 bases from V and 6 from J, leaving 13 bases between them. The CDR3 loop is CAWSVRLASDTQYF. DNA for the CDR3: TGTGCCTGGAGTGTACGGTTAGCGAGTGATACGCAGTATTTT. Based on the CDR3 plus reference TRBV30 and TRBJ2-3, the full variable domain is SQTIHQWPATLVQPVGSPLSLECTVEGTSNPNLYWYRQAAGRGLQLLFYSVGIGQISSEVPQNLSASRPQDRQFILSSKKLLLSDSGFYLCAWSVRLASDTQYFGPGTRLTVL.

V and J are TRBV19 and TRBJ2-7; D perhaps matches TRBD1 (6 bases). The CDR3 has 14 residues. Germline lookup yields CDR1 LNHDA and CDR2 SQIVND (reference sequence). V lost 3 bases, J lost 5 bases, and 14 bases lay in between. The CDR3 sequence is CASSIGNRVHEQYF. CDR3 DNA: TGTGCCAGTAGTATCGGGAACAGGGTCCACGAGCAGTACTTC.

The V gene is TRBV23-1, the J gene TRBJ1-5; D possibly corresponds to TRBD1 (5 bases). TRBV23-1 has ORF status, its function being uncertain. This CDR3 has 17 amino acids. The V and J ends lost 6 bases and 0 bases respectively, with 18 bases between them. The CDR3 loop is CASRPRTKCDSNQPQHF. The DNA for the CDR3 is TGCGCCAGCAGGCCCAGGACAAAATGTGATAGCAATCAGCCCCAGCATTTT.

A note on this clone: The identical CDR3 is also encoded by other nucleotide sequences in the sample. V is TRBV3-1 (or the pseudogene TRBV3-2) and J is TRBJ1-2, with unresolved D. V was cut by 1 base and J by 0 bases, with 6 bases left in between. The CDR3 is 14 amino acids. CDR1 is LGHDT and CDR2 is YNNKEL in the germline V gene (reference sequence). CDR3 sequence (DNA): TGTGCCAGCAGCCAAGCTGGTACTAACTATGGCTACACCTTC. This gives the protein CASSQAGTNYGYTF.

The V call is TRBV5-1, the J call TRBJ1-2; 9 positions agree with TRBD1. The CDR3 is 14 amino acids. The germline CDR1 and CDR2 sequences are SGHRS and YFSETQ. Trimming cost V 4 bases and J 5 bases; bases outside gene matches: 6. Here the CDR3 DNA reads TGCGCCAGCAGCACGAGGACAGGGGAATATGGCTACACCTTC. This encodes CASSTRTGEYGYTF.

The CDR3 loop reads CASSIFGSLGNQPQHF. Here the CDR3 DNA reads TGTGCCAGTAGTATTTTTGGGAGTCTCGGCAATCAGCCCCAGCATTTT. The chain carries TRBV19 and TRBJ1-5; D gene uncertain. The V end was cut by 3 bases, the J end by 2 bases, with 14 bases between. The CDR3 covers 16 residues. CDR1 and CDR2 (germline): LNHDA, SQIVND (reference sequence).

CDR3 sequence reads: CASSEQAEGPGYTF. As DNA, the CDR3 is TGTGCCAGCTCCGAGCAGGCAGAGGGGCCGGGCTACACCTTC. The J gene is TRBJ1-2, the V gene TRBV18; a possible D gene is TRBD1 (5 bases). V shed 6 bases and J shed 8 bases, with 19 bases lying between them. CDR1 KGHSH and CDR2 LQKENI come from the germline V gene. CDR3 size: 14 residues.

In the case of this clone: A junction end diverges from the germline sequence, so it may reflect a read error. CDR3 sequence reads: CASSLARGETFF. The CDR3 bases are TGTGCCAGCAGCTTAGCGAGGGGAGAGACATTCTTC. The chain joins TRBV7-9 to TRBJ1-2; TRBD1 might be the D (5 bases). The CDR3 length is 12 residues. Germline V gene data show CDR1 as SEHNR and CDR2 as FQNEAQ (reference sequence).

This chain links TRBV5-6 with TRBJ1-4; the D gene is possibly TRBD1 (5 bases). The CDR3 consists of 14 residues. V lost 0 bases, J lost 7 bases, and 10 bases lay in between. The germline gives CDR1 SGHDT, CDR2 YYEEEE. CDR3 DNA: TGTGCCAGCAGCTTGGATGGGGCTGGTGAAAAACTGTTTTTT. This encodes CASSLDGAGEKLFF.

This chain joins TRBV4-1 and TRBJ2-7, with D maybe TRBD2 (7 bases). The germline V gene encodes CDR1 MGHRA and CDR2 YSYEKL. The CDR3 covers 16 residues. V lost 0 bases and J 4 bases, leaving 16 bases between the germline ends. The DNA of the CDR3 is TGCGCCAGCAGCCAAGATCTTCGGCGGGGGCCGTACGAGCAGTACTTC. It is translated as CASSQDLRRGPYEQYF.

CDR3 bases: TGCAGTGCTAGTGAGTGGGGCGCAGACTATGGCTACACCTTC. Translation gives CSASEWGADYGYTF. The genes are TRBV20-1 and TRBJ1-2; the D gene is possibly TRBD1 (5 bases). V dropped 3 bases and J dropped 3 bases, with 14 bases sitting between them. From germline, CDR1 is DFQATT and CDR2 SNEGSKA (reference sequence). This CDR3 has 14 residues.

V usage is TRBV5-1 and J usage is TRBJ2-3, with D unclear. Germline V gene data show CDR1 as SGHRS and CDR2 as YFSETQ. Trimming shortened V by 5 bases and J by 6 bases, and 13 bases separated the two germline ends. The CDR3 consists of 13 residues. The CDR3 DNA sequence: TGCGCCAGCAGGGACCGGATGGGGGATACGCAGTATTTT. It encodes CASRDRMGDTQYF.

The V gene is TRBV27, the J gene TRBJ1-1; D might be TRBD1 (5 bases). V lost 6 bases to trimming and J lost 1 base, with 18 bases between them. The germline V gene has CDR1 MNHEY and CDR2 SMNVEV (reference sequence). The CDR3 covers 16 residues. DNA for the CDR3: TGTGCCAGCAGCTTAACTGCAGGTAGGGGGAACACTGAAGCTTTCTTT. This gives the protein CASSLTAGRGNTEAFF.

The chain is built from TRBV7-9 and TRBJ2-2; 7 bases agree with TRBD1. This CDR3 has 17 amino acids. The germline gives CDR1 SEHNR, CDR2 FQNEAQ (reference sequence). V was pared by 5 bases and J by 2 bases, with 11 bases of the junction left unmatched. The CDR3 loop is CASSRQSGTDNTGELFF. CDR3 coding DNA: TGTGCCAGCAGCCGCCAGTCCGGGACAGACAACACCGGGGAGCTGTTTTTT.

This clone was detected once. This chain uses TRBV19 with TRBJ1-5, with D uncertain. The V gene's germline CDR1 is LNHDA and CDR2 SQIVND (reference sequence). This CDR3 is 14 amino acids long. Trimming pared 0 bases from V and 4 bases from J, leaving 7 bases between. As DNA, the CDR3 is TGTGCCAGTAGTATAGATATGGGGAATCAGCCCCAGCATTTT. It specifies CASSIDMGNQPQHF.

The chain is built from TRBV6-6 and TRBJ1-1; 8 bases match TRBD1. Germline V gene sequence: CDR1 MNHNY, CDR2 SVGAGI (reference sequence). Unmatched junction bases numbered 7, after V lost 9 bases and J lost 1 base. CDR3 size: 14 residues. CDR3 sequence: CASTTTGGNTEAFF. CDR3 nucleotides: TGTGCCAGTACTACAACAGGGGGGAACACTGAAGCTTTCTTT.